This TCR beta chain was obtained from a study of blood T cell repertoires in COVID-19. Sequencing was performed with immunoSEQ multiplex PCR; in TCRdb, only in-frame clones are kept and a portion is missing. The data hold about 46,000 clones, with 88% observed a single time. Germline V gives CDR1 SEHNR, CDR2 FQNEAQ (reference sequence). V was clipped by 5 bases and J by 3 bases; unmatched bases: 4. The CDR3 is made up of 15 amino acids. The receptor was derived from a human donor with active COVID-19. The donor label of this sample is uncertain. Sequencing was carried out using peripheral blood. This chain uses TRBV7-9 with TRBJ2-2, with 9 bases matching TRBD1. The CDR3 protein is CASSPDRGDTGELFF. The DNA of the CDR3 is TGTGCCAGCAGCCCGGACAGGGGTGACACCGGGGAGCTGTTTTTT. Full variable domain (remainder filled in from reference TRBV7-9 and TRBJ2-2): DTGVSQNPRHKITKRGQNVTFRCDPISEHNRLYWYRQTLGQGPEFLTYFQNEAQLEKSRLLSDRFSAERPKGSFSTLEIQRTEQGDSAMYLCASSPDRGDTGELFFGEGSRLTVL.